These T cell receptor beta chains were read from a single sample in a study of shared clonotypes between healthy human individuals. The table came from immunoSEQ multiplex PCR; TCRdb's copy has only in-frame clones and leaves some out. The sample has about 2 million clones, about 94% seen once; the top ten hold 0.85% to 1.2%. The sample taken for sequencing was naive CD8+ T cells sorted from blood. These TCRs come from a man aged 18 to 30 in good health. Each CDR3 is given with its conserved first and last residue. The D gene is left open where the match is weak. Clone sizes are given selectively: once, few, many, or a class where the clone is expanded.

>TRBD2|TRBJ2-3|.|TRBV4-3
CASSQELTSGGTDTQYF
TGCGCCAGCAGCCAAGAATTGACTAGCGGGGGGACAGATACGCAGTATTTT
>.|TRBJ1-1|.|TRBV5-4
CASSLAGSTEAFF
TGTGCCAGCAGCTTGGCGGGGAGCACTGAAGCTTTCTTT
>TRBD2|TRBJ2-2|.|TRBV2
CASDSGGDRRELFF
TGTGCCAGCGATAGCGGGGGTGACCGCAGGGAGCTGTTTTTT
>.|TRBJ2-2|.|TRBV6-5
CASSYPRGRNTGELFF
TGTGCCAGCAGTTACCCCCGGGGCAGGAACACCGGGGAGCTGTTTTTT
>.|TRBJ2-3|.|TRBV5-6
CASSLEVLETDTQYF
TGTGCCAGCAGCTTGGAGGTTTTAGAGACAGATACGCAGTATTTT
>.|TRBJ1-5|.|TRBV6-6
CASRQQGLGNQPQHF
TGTGCCAGCAGACAACAGGGTCTAGGTAATCAGCCCCAGCATTTT
>.|TRBJ1-4|once|TRBV30
CAYGGTGIEKLFF
TGTGCCTATGGGGGAACAGGGATTGAAAAACTGTTTTTT
>TRBD1|TRBJ2-7|.|TRBV13
CASSDPTGDEQYF
TGTGCCAGCAGCGACCCGACAGGGGACGAGCAGTACTTC
>TRBD1|TRBJ2-1|.|TRBV25-1
CASSGTGGWAEFF
TGTGCCAGCAGTGGGACAGGGGGATGGGCGGAGTTCTTC
>TRBD1|TRBJ2-7|.|TRBV10-2
CASTGTGIYEQYF
TGCGCCAGCACTGGGACAGGAATCTACGAGCAGTACTTC
>.|TRBJ2-7|.|TRBV6-5
CASSSPTGTNYEQYF
TGTGCCAGCAGTAGCCCTACCGGGACAAACTACGAGCAGTACTTC
>TRBD1|TRBJ1-5|.|TRBV2
CASSWDRDSNQPQHF
TGTGCCAGCAGTTGGGACAGGGATAGCAATCAGCCCCAGCATTTT
>TRBD1|TRBJ2-1|.|TRBV6-1
CASNRDRSYNEQFF
TGTGCCAGCAACCGGGACAGATCCTACAATGAGCAGTTCTTC
>.|TRBJ2-3|few|TRBV13
CASSLEGHTDTQYF
TGTGCCAGCAGCTTAGAGGGACACACAGATACGCAGTATTTT
>TRBD2|TRBJ2-3|.|TRBV4-1
CASSQDEGWAAGGTDTQYF
TGCGCCAGCAGCCAAGATGAGGGCTGGGCAGCGGGAGGGACAGATACGCAGTATTTT
>.|TRBJ2-2|.|TRBV6-6
CASSAGAGELFF
TGTGCCAGCAGCGCGGGGGCGGGGGAGCTGTTTTTT
>.|TRBJ1-2|.|TRBV27
CASSYLQGNGYTF
TGTGCCAGCAGTTATCTACAGGGAAACGGCTACACCTTC
>.|TRBJ1-1|.|TRBV7-9
CASSPPRGEEGYTEAFF
TGTGCCAGCAGCCCCCCTAGAGGGGAAGAGGGGTACACTGAAGCTTTCTTT
>.|TRBJ1-2|.|TRBV11-2
CASSLVRVDGYTF
TGTGCCAGCAGCTTAGTTCGGGTCGATGGCTACACCTTC
>.|TRBJ1-4|.|TRBV9
CASIPNGEKLFF
TGTGCCAGCATCCCGAATGGTGAAAAACTGTTTTTT
>.|TRBJ2-7|.|TRBV5-6
CASSLGVGVYEQYF
TGTGCCAGCAGCTTGGGGGTCGGCGTCTACGAGCAGTACTTC
>.|TRBJ2-7|.|TRBV2
CASVASVEGLSRDAGAAYYEQYF
TGTGCCAGCGTGGCGTCCGTTGAGGGTCTGTCACGAGATGCGGGGGCCGCTTACTACGAGCAGTACTTC
>TRBD2|TRBJ2-5|once|TRBV29-1
CSVLLAGEQETQYF
TGCAGCGTTCTTTTAGCGGGGGAGCAAGAGACCCAGTACTTC
>.|TRBJ2-1|.|TRBV7-9
CASSLGGPSYNEQFF
TGTGCCAGCAGCTTAGGCGGACCTTCCTACAATGAGCAGTTCTTC
>.|TRBJ1-5|.|TRBV2
CASRGGTLSREGNQPQHF
TGTGCCAGCAGGGGGGGGACCCTTTCCCGAGAGGGCAATCAGCCCCAGCATTTT
>.|TRBJ2-3|.|TRBV7-2
CASSTPEALLNTDTQYF
TGTGCCAGCAGCACACCCGAAGCGCTTTTGAACACAGATACGCAGTATTTT
>.|TRBJ1-1|.|TRBV7-3
CASSLTRPEAFF
TGTGCCAGCAGCTTAACTCGACCTGAAGCTTTCTTT
>TRBD1|TRBJ1-2|.|TRBV4-3
CASSPGTVNYGYTF
TGCGCCAGCAGCCCGGGGACAGTTAACTATGGCTACACCTTC
>.|TRBJ2-7|.|TRBV10-1
CASSERTASYEQYF
TGCGCCAGCAGTGAGCGGACAGCCAGCTACGAGCAGTACTTC
>.|TRBJ2-7|.|TRBV6-5
CASSYGELNSEQYF
TGTGCCAGCAGTTACGGGGAGTTGAATTCCGAGCAGTACTTC
>.|TRBJ2-5|.|TRBV4-3
CASSQEVSGTQYF
TGCGCCAGCAGCCAAGAAGTATCGGGGACCCAGTACTTC
>.|TRBJ1-4|.|TRBV7-9
CASSRSGGNEKLFF
TGTGCCAGCAGTCGAAGTGGGGGGAATGAAAAACTGTTTTTT
>.|TRBJ2-7|.|TRBV13
CASSSGHRVVEQYF
TGTGCCAGCAGCTCGGGACATAGAGTCGTCGAGCAGTACTTC
>.|TRBJ2-7|.|TRBV4-1
CASSLLDGSSYEQYF
TGCGCCAGCAGCCTACTGGACGGCTCCTCCTACGAGCAGTACTTC
>.|TRBJ2-1|.|TRBV5-6
CASSFPPEGGNEQFF
TGTGCCAGCAGCTTCCCTCCGGAGGGAGGTAATGAGCAGTTCTTC
>TRBD2|TRBJ2-7|once|TRBV10-1
CASSESGTSPEQYF
TGCGCCAGCAGTGAGTCCGGGACTAGCCCAGAGCAGTACTTC
>.|TRBJ2-7|.|TRBV7-6
CASSLGGGVYEQYF
TGTGCCAGCAGCTTGGGAGGGGGTGTCTACGAGCAGTACTTC
>TRBD2|TRBJ2-5|.|TRBV9
CASSPPFTGGRETQYF
TGTGCCAGCAGCCCTCCGTTTACGGGGGGTCGAGAGACCCAGTACTTC
>TRBD2|TRBJ2-1|.|TRBV7-9
CASSFRLAALNEQFF
TGTGCCAGCAGCTTTCGACTAGCGGCTCTCAATGAGCAGTTCTTC
>.|TRBJ2-1|.|TRBV5-1
CASSFRHPADNEQFF
TGCGCCAGCAGCTTTCGTCACCCTGCGGACAATGAGCAGTTCTTC
>.|TRBJ2-7|.|TRBV5-1
CASSYSGLGNEQYF
TGCGCCAGCAGTTACTCGGGTCTCGGGAACGAGCAGTACTTC
>TRBD2|TRBJ2-7|.|TRBV5-3
CARSEGTSSYYEQYF
TGTGCCAGAAGCGAAGGGACTAGCTCTTACTACGAGCAGTACTTC
>.|TRBJ1-2|.|TRBV2
CASRGTGYYGYTF
TGTGCCAGCAGAGGTACAGGTTACTATGGCTACACCTTC
>TRBD1|TRBJ2-6|.|TRBV7-6
CASSQTGTGVSGANVLTF
TGTGCCAGCAGCCAGACCGGGACAGGGGTGTCTGGGGCCAACGTCCTGACTTTC
>.|TRBJ2-7|.|TRBV4-2
CASSQERGGQGSYEQYF
TGTGCCAGCAGCCAAGAAAGGGGGGGGCAGGGCTCCTACGAGCAGTACTTC
>.|TRBJ2-7|.|TRBV5-4
CASSFLGSYEQYF
TGTGCCAGCAGTTTCCTTGGGAGCTACGAGCAGTACTTC
>.|TRBJ2-5|.|TRBV30
CAWNLVEETQYF
TGTGCCTGGAACCTCGTGGAAGAGACCCAGTACTTC
>.|TRBJ2-7|.|TRBV30
CAGGATEQYF
TGTGCCGGCGGGGCTACCGAGCAGTACTTC
>.|TRBJ2-1|.|TRBV6-5
CASSYGGGNNEQFF
TGTGCCAGCAGTTACGGAGGGGGGAACAATGAGCAGTTCTTC
>.|TRBJ2-5|.|TRBV12-5
CASGDGTHQETQYF
TGTGCTAGTGGTGACGGGACGCACCAAGAGACCCAGTACTTC
>.|TRBJ1-2|.|TRBV28
CASSLSEDYGYTF
TGTGCCAGCAGTTTATCGGAGGACTATGGCTACACCTTC
>TRBD1|TRBJ2-5|.|TRBV5-1
CASSSSGGLLLETQYF
TGCGCCAGCAGCTCCTCAGGGGGCCTTTTGTTAGAGACCCAGTACTTC
>TRBD1|TRBJ2-3|.|TRBV5-4
CASSPTDRVDTQYF
TGTGCCAGCAGCCCGACGGACAGGGTGGATACGCAGTATTTT
>.|TRBJ2-7|.|TRBV6-5
CASSEDSTYEQYF
TGTGCCAGCAGCGAGGACAGCACTTACGAGCAGTACTTC